This section outlines one T cell receptor beta chain sequence together with its context. Its antigen remains unidentified. V lost 7 bases to trimming and J lost 0 bases, with 14 bases between them. Germline CDR1 is LGHNA and CDR2 is YSLEER. The CDR3 runs 15 residues. The record originates from a study of shared clonotypes between healthy human individuals. Study background: Participating donors consisted of two women and a few men aged 18 to 49. Study-wide results and limits: The authors expected sequencing depth to affect clonotype sharing among donors.

Method: immunoSEQ multiplex PCR; TCRdb's copy keeps in-frame clones and lacks some. The sample consists of roughly 510,000 clones, about 75% of them appearing once. Sample: PBMCs. The receptor comes from a woman aged 40 to 50 in good health. Some clones in this sample may be carry-over from other donors' samples. The chain combines TRBV4-3 with TRBJ2-3; D is ambiguous. The CDR3: CASTRQLDSTDTQYF. The DNA of the CDR3 is TGCGCCAGCACCCGCCAATTAGACAGCACAGATACGCAGTATTTT.